This T cell receptor beta chain was recorded in a study of T cell clusters in autoimmune cytopenias. With regard to this clonotype: The target antigen is unknown.

Each sample's input was roughly 270 ng genomic DNA, 35,000 to 40,000 genome equivalents. Notes on the study in general: Healthy donors had 2.5 to 3-fold more exclusive TRB clusters than active autoimmune hepatitis patients. Primary autoimmune cytopenia patients appeared to lack physiological T cell clusters present in healthy donors. The T cell clusters were defined only in silico, without experimental functional validation.

Multiplex touch-down PCR amplified TRB using TRB-A and TRB-B pools in one tube. TCRdb reworked the multiplex PCR reads into one entry per CDR3 protein, no DNA. This sample contains under 15,000 distinct CDR3 sequences. Germline CDR1 and CDR2: SGHTA and FQGNSA. The CDR3 covers 19 residues. The chain links TRBV7-2 to TRBJ2-6; TCRdb's D call of TRBD1 is untestable without DNA. Sequencing was done on a sample of peripheral blood. This sequence originates from a human donor with an autoimmune cytopenia or autoimmune hepatitis (not recorded which). The CDR3 spells CASSYGTGQGFSGANVLTF.